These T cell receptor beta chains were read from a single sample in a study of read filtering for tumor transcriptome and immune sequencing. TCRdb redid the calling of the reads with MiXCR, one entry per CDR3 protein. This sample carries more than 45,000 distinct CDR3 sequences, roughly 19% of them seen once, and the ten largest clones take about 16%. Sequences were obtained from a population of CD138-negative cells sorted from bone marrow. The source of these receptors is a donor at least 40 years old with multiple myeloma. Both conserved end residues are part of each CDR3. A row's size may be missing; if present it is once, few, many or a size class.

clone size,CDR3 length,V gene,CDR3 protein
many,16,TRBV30,CAWSGRTRGYQETQYF
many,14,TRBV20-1,CSVSQGTRDTEAFF
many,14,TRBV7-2,CASNRPGPDNEQFF
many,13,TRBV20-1,CSARGTFPYEQYF
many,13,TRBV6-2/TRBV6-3,CASKYDAINEQFF
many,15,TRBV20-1,CSASLTGWPGQPQHF
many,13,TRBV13,CASSVTGGEKLFF
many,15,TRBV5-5,CASRRQGVRFTEAFF
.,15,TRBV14,CASSQDLTVNNEQFF
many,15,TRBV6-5,CASRTGTGGNQPQHF
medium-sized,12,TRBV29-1,CSVDETRNEQFF
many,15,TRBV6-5,CASSYSAGRTDTQYF
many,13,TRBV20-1,CSAPGHSQETQYF
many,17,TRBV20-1,CSAPLPPLAGGYNEQFF
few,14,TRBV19,CASKVAGGGGELFF
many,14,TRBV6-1,CASSGSGKWSEQFF
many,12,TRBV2,CASGGSTDTQYF
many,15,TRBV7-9,CASSRRTGTSNEQFF
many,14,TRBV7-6,CASSLGQGNEKLFF
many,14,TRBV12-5,CASGPPTGGNEQFF
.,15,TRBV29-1,CSVDIPTSGGDEQYF
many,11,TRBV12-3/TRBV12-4,CASSFGYEQYF
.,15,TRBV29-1,CSSEHQGAGTDTQYF
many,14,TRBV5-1,CASSLAFVGSPLHF
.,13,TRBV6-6,CASRLGLASEQYF
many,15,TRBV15,CATQLGLALQETQYF
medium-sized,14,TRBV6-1,CASGRDGSRNEQFF
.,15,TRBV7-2,CASSLTGGGLETQYF
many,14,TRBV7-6,CASSLGRPQETQYF
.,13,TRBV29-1,CSVEDRRHDEQFF
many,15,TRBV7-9,CASSLSSYGTDTQYF
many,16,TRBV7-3,CASSLSGTSGSNEQFF
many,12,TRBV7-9,CASSLEEYEQYF
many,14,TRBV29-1,CSVEALRSYNEQFF
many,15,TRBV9,CASSVGGRGSDTQYF